A selection of T cell receptor beta chains follows, all from one sample in a study of T cell repertoires in cytomegalovirus infection. TCRdb called the reads again in MiXCR, with one record for every CDR3 protein. The sample lists 510,000 or so distinct CDR3 sequences; about 25% were seen once. The sequenced sample was PBMCs. The source is a human donor in good health (CMV status not recorded). Some clones in this sample may be carry-over from other donors' samples. CDR3s include the opening cysteine and the closing phenylalanine or tryptophan. The D gene is left open where the match is weak. Clone size appears in some rows only: once, few, many, or a class for an expanded clone.

J gene,V gene,D gene,clone size,CDR3 DNA,CDR3 protein
TRBJ2-3,TRBV5-1,TRBD2,-,TGCGCCAGCAGCTCTCGTAGCGGGAGAGATACGCAGTATTTT,CASSSRSGRDTQYF
TRBJ2-5,TRBV20-1,TRBD2,-,TGCAGTGCTAGGAATATGCGGGAGGGGAAGACCCAGTACTTC,CSARNMREGKTQYF
TRBJ2-5,TRBV27,TRBD2,-,TGTGCCAGCAGTTTAGGTGCTAGCGGGAGTAATTCGGAGACCCAGTACTTC,CASSLGASGSNSETQYF
TRBJ2-3,TRBV7-6,-,many,TGTGCCAGCAGCTTATTGGCCGATTACTCTAGCACAGATACGCAGTATTTT,CASSLLADYSSTDTQYF
TRBJ2-1,TRBV7-9,TRBD2,few,TGTGCCAGTTATGCCGGGACTAGTTTTTACAATGAGCAGTTCTTC,CASYAGTSFYNEQFF
TRBJ2-1,TRBV11-3,TRBD2,few,TGTGCCAGCAGCCGTTCCGGGACTAGCGCCAGCTCCTACAATGAGCAGTTCTTC,CASSRSGTSASSYNEQFF
TRBJ1-4,TRBV7-2,-,-,TGTGCCAGCAGCGACCGACCCGAGGTCGGAAAACTGTTTTTT,CASSDRPEVGKLFF
TRBJ1-1,TRBV6-2/TRBV6-3,-,few,TGTGCCAGCAGGCTAGACGGGAGGCGCACTGAAGCTTTCTTT,CASRLDGRRTEAFF
TRBJ1-2,TRBV7-3,-,few,TGTGCCAGCAGCCCCATGGGTCCAGGGAACTATGGCTACACCTTC,CASSPMGPGNYGYTF
TRBJ2-7,TRBV19,-,few,TGTGCCACCAGAGTGGAGGGGGCGTACGAGCAGTACTTC,CATRVEGAYEQYF
TRBJ2-5,TRBV6-2/TRBV6-3,-,-,TGTGCCAGCAGTTACCTCACTAGCCGAGAGACCCAGTACTTC,CASSYLTSRETQYF
TRBJ1-2,TRBV19,-,few,TGTGCCAGTAGTATAGTCGGAGGCCGGAATTATGGCTACACCTTC,CASSIVGGRNYGYTF
TRBJ1-1,TRBV7-2,-,many,TGTGCCAGCAGCGACTTGGGAGTCACTGAAGCTTTCTTT,CASSDLGVTEAFF
TRBJ1-5,TRBV6-5,-,-,TGTGCCAGCAGTTACGGACGGTCCAATCAGCCCCAGCATTTT,CASSYGRSNQPQHF
TRBJ2-1,TRBV12-3/TRBV12-4,TRBD1,many,TGTGCCAGCAGTTTATCCCAGGGACAGGGGAACAATGAGCAGTTCTTC,CASSLSQGQGNNEQFF
TRBJ2-7,TRBV25-1,-,-,TGTGCCAGCAGTGAAGGGGACGGATGGTCGGAGCAGTACTTC,CASSEGDGWSEQYF
TRBJ1-2,TRBV28,TRBD1,-,TGTGCCAGCCGCGCCTACGACCGGGGACAGGGATATGGCTACACCTTC,CASRAYDRGQGYGYTF
TRBJ2-1,TRBV6-2/TRBV6-3,-,-,TGTGCCAGCAGTTACTACGCAAACCCCTTGCGACTACCCGACAGGAGTCCATTGAAAAATGAGCAGTTCTTC,CASSYYANPLRLPDRSPLKNEQFF
TRBJ1-5,TRBV28,TRBD1,-,TGTGCCAGCAGTTTGACCTTTGGGACAGGGAGGGATCAGCCCCAGCATTTT,CASSLTFGTGRDQPQHF
TRBJ1-5,TRBV20-1,-,-,TGCAGTGCTAGGGGGTCCGGCAATCAGCCCCAGCATTTT,CSARGSGNQPQHF
TRBJ1-2,TRBV3-1,-,-,TGTGCCAGCAGCCAAGGCCTCGGGGGGCTGGCTAACTATGGCTACACCTTC,CASSQGLGGLANYGYTF
TRBJ1-3,TRBV5-1,-,few,TGCGCCAGCAGCTTGGCGTCAGACAGCCGAAACACCATATATTTT,CASSLASDSRNTIYF
TRBJ2-5,TRBV6-5,-,few,TGTGCCAGCAGTTACGGGTGGGGCCTGGAGACCCAGTACTTC,CASSYGWGLETQYF
TRBJ2-1,TRBV4-2,TRBD1,-,TGTGCCAGCAGCCACTTACCGGGACAGGGGGTGAATGAGCAGTTCTTC,CASSHLPGQGVNEQFF
TRBJ1-5,TRBV10-3,TRBD1,few,TGTGCCATCAGTAGGGACAGGGGAAGCAATCAGCCCCAGCATTTT,CAISRDRGSNQPQHF
TRBJ1-4,TRBV6-5,TRBD1,-,TGTGCCAGCAGTTACTCGACAGGGGGCATTCGAAAACTGTTTTTT,CASSYSTGGIRKLFF
TRBJ2-5,TRBV2,-,-,TGTGCCAGCAGTGGGGTTAACCAAGAGACCCAGTACTTC,CASSGVNQETQYF
TRBJ1-3,TRBV6-1,-,-,TGTGCCAGCAGTTATGACAGGAACTCTGGAAACACCATATATTTT,CASSYDRNSGNTIYF
TRBJ2-7,TRBV7-2,TRBD2,many,TGTGCCAGCAGCTTAGGAGGGACTAGCGGGAGAGGCGAGCAGTACTTC,CASSLGGTSGRGEQYF
TRBJ2-5,TRBV7-2,TRBD2,many,TGTGCCAGCAGCTTAGGACTAGCCGGAACGACCCAGTACTTC,CASSLGLAGTTQYF
TRBJ2-5,TRBV28,-,few,TGTGCCAGCAGTCCTCGACAGCACCAAGAGACCCAGTACTTC,CASSPRQHQETQYF
TRBJ2-2,TRBV2,TRBD1,-,TGTGTGGGACAGGTGAACACCGGGGAGCTGTTTTTT,CVGQVNTGELFF
TRBJ1-5,TRBV12-3/TRBV12-4,-,-,TGTGCCAGCAGGGCCGACACTAATAGCAATCAGCCCCAGCATTTT,CASRADTNSNQPQHF
TRBJ2-7,TRBV6-1,-,once,TGTGCCAGCACCCAGGATGGTCTAGGTTACGAGCAGTACTTC,CASTQDGLGYEQYF
TRBJ2-3,TRBV7-9,TRBD1,-,TGTGCCAGCAGCCTATCCTCCGGGACAGGGCCAGATACGCAGTATTTT,CASSLSSGTGPDTQYF
TRBJ2-7,TRBV7-8,TRBD2,-,TGTGCCAGCAGCTTAGATGTAGCGGGAACCTACGAGCAGTACTTC,CASSLDVAGTYEQYF
TRBJ1-2,TRBV5-6,TRBD1,-,TGTGCCAGCAGCCCACCCGACCGGGACAGGGACCTATATGGCTACACCTTC,CASSPPDRDRDLYGYTF
TRBJ2-3,TRBV5-4,-,-,TGTGCCAGCAGCTTTTGGATCACAGATACGCAGTATTTT,CASSFWITDTQYF
TRBJ2-1,TRBV15,-,-,TGTGCCACCAGCAGAGATCCCGGACTGGGGGATAGGGAGCAGTTCTTC,CATSRDPGLGDREQFF
TRBJ2-1,TRBV5-1,TRBD2,few,TGCGCCAGCAGCCCCCTAGCGGGAGTTAATGAGCAGTTCTTC,CASSPLAGVNEQFF
TRBJ2-3,TRBV7-9,-,once,TGTGCCAGCAGACAGCTCGGAACAACAGATACGCAGTATTTT,CASRQLGTTDTQYF
TRBJ1-1,TRBV9,TRBD1,-,TGTGCCAGCACTACAGGGGTGGGGACTGAAGCTTTCTTT,CASTTGVGTEAFF
TRBJ2-3,TRBV27,TRBD2,-,TGTGCCACCATACTAGCGGGCACAGATACGCAGTATTTT,CATILAGTDTQYF
TRBJ2-1,TRBV27,TRBD2,-,TGTGCCAGCAGTTTATCGGGGACTAGCGGGAGGGGCCCCTACAATGAGCAGTTCTTC,CASSLSGTSGRGPYNEQFF
TRBJ1-5,TRBV7-6,TRBD1,once,TGTGCCAGCAGTGACAGGGACCAGCCCCAGCATTTT,CASSDRDQPQHF
TRBJ1-3,TRBV10-3,-,-,TGTGCCATCAGTCCCCGACTGGTGGTCGCTGGAAACACCATATATTTT,CAISPRLVVAGNTIYF
TRBJ2-5,TRBV19,-,few,TGTGCCAGTAGTATAGACCCCCAAGAGACCCAGTACTTC,CASSIDPQETQYF
TRBJ1-1,TRBV19,-,few,TGTGCCAGTAGGGATTATGGCACTGAAGCTTTCTTT,CASRDYGTEAFF
TRBJ2-3,TRBV11-3,-,once,TGTGGCAGCAGCCAATCCGGGGCAGATACGCAGTATTTT,CGSSQSGADTQYF
TRBJ2-1,TRBV27,TRBD2,once,TGTGCCAGCAGTCGATCGTTCGGCGGGAGGGCCCCGGGCAATGAGCAGTTCTTC,CASSRSFGGRAPGNEQFF
TRBJ2-7,TRBV2,-,-,TGTGCCAGCAGCCCTATTCAGCCAGCGGACTACGAGCAGTACTTC,CASSPIQPADYEQYF
TRBJ2-2,TRBV7-8,-,many,TGTGCCAGCGCACGAGGGGCGGATAACACCGGGGAGCTGTTTTTT,CASARGADNTGELFF